The source of this T cell receptor (beta chain) is a study of CD8+CD57+ T cells in acquired aplastic anemia. Turning to the study itself: Isolated CD4+ and CD8+ cells, once sorted, yielded DNA averaging roughly 3.2 ug.

This clonotype was counted ten times or more. V shed 2 bases, J shed 4 bases, and the junction held 0 bases outside the gene matches. CDR3 size: 13 residues. Germline assignment: CDR1 SEHNR and CDR2 FQNEAQ (reference sequence). Genomic DNA was employed as the template in profiling TCR beta VDJ and CDR3. TCRdb reprocessed the reads with MiXCR, giving one entry per CDR3 protein. The table lists roughly 300,000 distinct CDR3 sequences, around three fifths of them singletons, with 8% in the top ten. The rearrangement links TRBV7-9 to TRBJ1-2; 8 nucleotides match TRBD1. This clonotype was obtained from a human donor with severe aplastic anemia or a healthy control (not recorded which). The sequencing input was sorted CD4+, CD8+, or CD8+CD57+ T cells (not recorded which) from PBMCs. The CDR3 here is CASSLTGGYGYTF. DNA of the CDR3: TGTGCCAGCAGCTTAACAGGGGGCTATGGCTACACCTTC. The variable domain in full, completed from reference TRBV7-9 and TRBJ1-2, reads DTGVSQNPRHKITKRGQNVTFRCDPISEHNRLYWYRQTLGQGPEFLTYFQNEAQLEKSRLLSDRFSAERPKGSFSTLEIQRTEQGDSAMYLCASSLTGGYGYTFGSGTRLTVV.